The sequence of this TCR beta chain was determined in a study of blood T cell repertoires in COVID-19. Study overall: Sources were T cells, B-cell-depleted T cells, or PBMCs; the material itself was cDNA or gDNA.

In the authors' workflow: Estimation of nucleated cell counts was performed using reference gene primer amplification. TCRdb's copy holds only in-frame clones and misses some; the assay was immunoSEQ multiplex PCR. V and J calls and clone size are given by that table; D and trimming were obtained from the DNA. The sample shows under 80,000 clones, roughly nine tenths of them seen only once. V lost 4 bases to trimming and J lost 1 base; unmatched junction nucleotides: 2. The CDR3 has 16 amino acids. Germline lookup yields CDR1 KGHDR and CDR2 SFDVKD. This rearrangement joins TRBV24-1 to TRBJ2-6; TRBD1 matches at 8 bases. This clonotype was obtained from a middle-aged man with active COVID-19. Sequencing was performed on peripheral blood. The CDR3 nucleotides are TGTGCCACCAGTGACCGGACAGGGTCTGGGGCCAACGTCCTGACTTTC. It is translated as CATSDRTGSGANVLTF.